The clone carrying this TCR beta chain was seen many times. These data come from a study of T-cell reconstitution after alpha-beta-depleted transplantation in children. The CDR3 length is 14 residues. The trim removed 5 bases at V and 7 bases at J, leaving 8 bases unmatched. Construction of the TCRbeta library involved unique molecular identifiers. TCRdb re-called the PCR reads with MiXCR, one entry per CDR3 protein. The profile covers 380,000 or so distinct CDR3 sequences, with roughly 15% appearing a single time and around 4% taken by the ten largest. The chain uses TRBV12-3 or TRBV12-4 and TRBJ1-5; 7 bases fit TRBD1. The specimen comprised PBMCs, sampled from the stem cell graft. The TCR was taken from a human donor who donated a stem cell graft to a child with Fanconi anemia. The CDR3 loop is CASSAQGGEQPQHF. In nucleotides, the CDR3 is TGTGCCAGCAGTGCTCAGGGGGGAGAACAGCCCCAGCATTTT.